The 31 T cell receptor beta chains given below trace back to one sample, sequenced in a study of blood T cells in healthy people across ages. The authors ran a second PCR of about 6 to 11 cycles using a sample-barcoded 5' primer and a J-beta primer mix. Via MiXCR, TCRdb re-called the 5' RACE reads, giving one row per CDR3 protein. The table has about 900,000 distinct CDR3 sequences, around 62% seen once. The sample taken for sequencing was blood. The origin of the receptors is a man aged 25-40 years in good health.

This chain connects TRBV20-1 to TRBJ2-7, with TRBD1 as a possible D gene (5 bases). The CDR3 totals 15 residues. Germline V lookup: CDR1 DFQATT, CDR2 SNEGSKA (reference sequence). Trimming cost V 0 bases and J 3 bases, with 15 bases left between them. In DNA, the CDR3 is TGCAGTGCTAGAGAGGCCCGAATGACAGACTACGAGCAGTACTTC. It yields the protein CSAREARMTDYEQYF.

The rearrangement joins TRBV7-2 to TRBJ2-3, with D perhaps given as TRBD1 or TRBD2 (6 bases each). The germline CDR1 and CDR2 sequences are SGHTA and FQGNSA. The V end was cut by 1 base, the J end by 4 bases, with 12 bases between. This CDR3 comprises 15 residues. The CDR3 is CASSLEWGAPDTQYF. In DNA form, the CDR3 reads TGTGCCAGCAGCTTAGAGTGGGGGGCCCCAGATACGCAGTATTTT. Variable domain in full (rest from reference TRBV7-2 and TRBJ2-3): GAGVSQSPSNKVTEKGKDVELRCDPISGHTALYWYRQSLGQGLEFLIYFQGNSAPDKSGLPSDRFSAERTGGSVSTLTIQRTQQEDSAVYLCASSLEWGAPDTQYFGPGTRLTVL.

This clonotype was seen more than once but under ten times. The chain carries TRBV6-2 or TRBV6-3 and TRBJ2-1; D is possibly TRBD2 (5 bases). With 2 bases removed from V and 8 bases from J, the gap between germline ends came to 10 bases. The CDR3 loop spans 13 amino acids. CDR1 is MNHEY, CDR2 SVGEGT, per germline. The CDR3 reads CASSYLAPHEQFF. The CDR3 coding sequence is TGTGCCAGCAGTTACCTAGCTCCCCATGAGCAGTTCTTC.

V is TRBV5-5 and J is TRBJ2-1; D is unclear. The CDR3 is 16 residues long. The V gene's germline CDR1 is SGHKS and CDR2 YYEKEE (reference sequence). Trimming shortened V by 0 bases and J by 0 bases, and 10 bases separated the two germline ends. For the CDR3, the DNA is TGTGCCAGCAGCTTGGCTCTACCTAGCTCCTACAATGAGCAGTTCTTC. It is translated as CASSLALPSSYNEQFF.

The rearrangement links TRBV4-3 to TRBJ2-1, with D possibly being TRBD1 or TRBD2 (6 bases each). The CDR3 is 17 amino acids. Germline loops: CDR1 LGHNA, CDR2 YSLEER. The germline V and J ends were trimmed by 0 bases and 5 bases, with 17 bases remaining between them. CDR3 sequence (DNA): TGCGCCAGCAGCCAAGACTATGTCGGGGGCTACCACAATGAGCAGTTCTTC. It yields the protein CASSQDYVGGYHNEQFF.

This rearrangement joins TRBV20-1 to TRBJ1-6, with 8 bases that match TRBD1. The germline gives CDR1 DFQATT, CDR2 SNEGSKA (reference sequence). V was pared by 6 bases and J by 0 bases, with 4 bases of the junction left unmatched. The CDR3 is 15 amino acids. The CDR3 loop is CSARQGSSYNSPLHF. The DNA of the CDR3 is TGCAGTGCAAGACAGGGGAGCTCCTATAATTCACCCCTCCACTTT.

The chain is built from TRBV7-9 and TRBJ1-6; D remains ambiguous. Germline assignment: CDR1 SEHNR and CDR2 FQNEAQ (reference sequence). The V gene lost 3 bases and the J gene lost 7 bases, with 10 bases spanning the gap. The CDR3 is 14 amino acids. The CDR3, as DNA: TGTGCCAGCAGCTTTAGGCCGGGGAATTCACCCCTCCACTTT. This translates into CASSFRPGNSPLHF. The variable domain in full, completed from reference TRBV7-9 and TRBJ1-6, reads DTGVSQNPRHKITKRGQNVTFRCDPISEHNRLYWYRQTLGQGPEFLTYFQNEAQLEKSRLLSDRFSAERPKGSFSTLEIQRTEQGDSAMYLCASSFRPGNSPLHFGNGTRLTVT.

This chain connects TRBV20-1 to TRBJ2-7; D is uncertain. CDR3 length: 17 amino acids. CDR1 is DFQATT, CDR2 SNEGSKA, per germline (reference sequence). V lost 4 bases to trimming and J lost 4 bases, with 26 bases between them. The CDR3 DNA is TGCAGTGCTAAACGCCACAATGACTTCCCCATGGGGTACGAGCAGTACTTC. It encodes CSAKRHNDFPMGYEQYF.

V and J are TRBV12-3 or TRBV12-4 and TRBJ1-2; no clear D. The CDR3 extends over 11 amino acids. The V end was cut by 2 bases, the J end by 8 bases, with 6 bases between. The CDR3 DNA sequence: TGTGCCAGCAGTTTAAATGAAGGCTACACCTTC. Protein product: CASSLNEGYTF.

The rearrangement uses TRBV12-3 or TRBV12-4 and TRBJ2-3; TRBD2 aligns across 8 bases. This CDR3 is built from 15 residues. V dropped 0 bases and J dropped 7; count of bases not matched to a gene: 6. CDR3 DNA sequence: TGTGCCAGCAGTTTAGCAGCGGGGGTGGGAAATACGCAGTATTTT. Translation: CASSLAAGVGNTQYF.

The J gene is TRBJ2-3, the V gene TRBV29-1; TRBD2 matches at 11 bases. Germline assignment: CDR1 SQVTM and CDR2 ANQGSEA. V shed 1 base, J shed 2 bases, and the junction held 5 bases outside the gene matches. The CDR3 has 16 amino acids. CDR3 amino acids: CSVEGLAGGYTDTQYF. The CDR3 nucleotides are TGCAGCGTTGAAGGTCTAGCGGGGGGATACACAGATACGCAGTATTTT.

This chain connects TRBV10-3 to TRBJ1-2, with 8 bases that match TRBD1. J lost 2 bases, V lost 10 bases, and 9 bases had no gene match. CDR1 and CDR2 from the germline V gene are ENHRY and SYGVKD. This CDR3 contains 14 residues. CDR3 amino acids: CATIQGAMNYGYTF. In DNA, the CDR3 is TGTGCCACAATTCAGGGGGCAATGAACTATGGCTACACCTTC.

This clonotype has only one observation. The V call is TRBV29-1, the J call TRBJ2-5, with D maybe TRBD1 (6 bases). This CDR3 is built from 13 residues. Germline V gene lookup returns CDR1 SQVTM and CDR2 ANQGSEA. V lost 8 bases, J lost 3 bases, and 16 bases lay in between. As DNA, the CDR3 is TGCAGCACTTGCGACAGGCCCGAAGAGACCCAGTACTTC. Translated: CSTCDRPEETQYF.

This clonotype turned up a few times. The chain couples TRBV5-5 to TRBJ2-3; D is unresolved. Trimming took 5 bases from V and 5 from J, leaving 6 bases between them. Germline CDR1 reads SGHKS; CDR2 reads YYEKEE (reference sequence). This CDR3 comprises 11 residues. The CDR3 here is CASRTVDTQYF. The CDR3 coding sequence is TGTGCCAGCAGGACTGTAGATACGCAGTATTTT.

This clonotype was counted a few times. The chain links TRBV29-1 to TRBJ1-1, with unresolved D. This CDR3 spans 13 amino acids. Trimming stripped 3 bases from V and 8 bases from J, with 16 bases between. The V gene's germline CDR1 is SQVTM and CDR2 ANQGSEA. CDR3 region: CSVDSLMRNEAFF. The CDR3 nucleotides are TGCAGCGTTGATAGTCTAATGAGAAACGAAGCTTTCTTT.

The V and J genes are TRBV10-2 and TRBJ2-4, with 10 bases that match TRBD1. The J call may be wrong; the DNA end is better matched by TRBJ2-7. The CDR3 extends over 14 amino acids. The V gene's germline CDR1 is WSHSY and CDR2 SAAADI. This chain's CDR3 is CASSERGQGGEQYF. CDR3 sequence (DNA): TGCGCCAGCAGTGAGCGAGGACAGGGGGGCGAGCAGTACTTC.

Comment on this clonotype: No conserved phenylalanine or tryptophan is present at the end of the CDR3, so a read error is the likely explanation. The chain uses TRBV12-3 or TRBV12-4 and TRBJ2-7; 11 bases agree with TRBD2. The CDR3 extends over 14 amino acids. The CDR3 coding sequence is TGTGCCAGCAGTCTAGCGGGGGGCGGTTACGAGCAGTACTTG. It translates to CASSLAGGGYEQYL.

The table lists this clonotype with many counts. The chain recombines TRBV4-3 with TRBJ2-7; TRBD1 agrees at 7 bases. The CDR3 runs to 14 residues. J gave up 2 bases and V 3 bases, and 4 bases lay outside the gene matches. The V gene's germline CDR1 is LGHNA and CDR2 YSLEER. The CDR3 is CASSQDRKPYEQYF. Written as DNA, the CDR3 is TGCGCCAGCAGCCAGGACAGGAAACCCTACGAGCAGTACTTC.

The chain recombines TRBV15 with TRBJ1-2; D is perhaps TRBD1 (5 bases). Per germline, CDR1 LNHNV and CDR2 YYDKDF (reference sequence). The length of the CDR3 is 15 residues. Deletions cut 0 bases from V and 4 bases from J, with 12 bases between. CDR3 nucleotides: TGTGCCACCAGCAGAGATAGAGGAGGGACCTATGGCTACACCTTC. Amino acid sequence: CATSRDRGGTYGYTF.

V gene TRBV2 combines with J gene TRBJ2-1; TRBD2 matches 10 bases. The germline gives CDR1 SNHLY, CDR2 FYNNEI. This CDR3 region has 15 residues. V trimming: 6 bases; J trimming: 7 bases; junction bases outside the gene matches: 9. The CDR3 is CASSDRTSGLNEQFF. In DNA, the CDR3 is TGTGCCAGCAGCGATAGGACTAGCGGTTTGAATGAGCAGTTCTTC.

The gene calls are TRBV10-2 and TRBJ2-1; 11 bases are a match to TRBD2. CDR1 is WSHSY and CDR2 is SAAADI in the germline V gene. This CDR3 spans 15 amino acids. J gave up 8 bases and V 7 bases, and 10 bases lay outside the gene matches. The CDR3 spells CASNLAGGPGDEQFF. In nucleotides, the CDR3 is TGCGCCAGCAACTTAGCGGGGGGGCCCGGGGATGAGCAGTTCTTC.

V and J are TRBV20-1 and TRBJ2-5; tentatively, D is TRBD1 or TRBD2 (5 bases each). The end of the DNA aligns better with TRBJ2-7, so the J call may be wrong. The germline V gene encodes CDR1 DFQATT and CDR2 SNEGSKA (reference sequence). The CDR3 sequence is 13 residues long. In DNA form, the CDR3 reads TGCAGTGCTAGAGAAGGGGAGCGAGACGAGCAGTACTTC. Protein product: CSAREGERDEQYF.

This rearrangement joins TRBV3-1 to TRBJ1-6; unclear D gene. The germline CDR1 and CDR2 sequences are LGHDT and YNNKEL (reference sequence). V was pared by 0 bases and J by 10 bases, with 7 bases between. The CDR3 length is 13 residues. The chain's CDR3 is CASSQEKSSPLHF. In DNA, the CDR3 is TGTGCCAGCAGCCAAGAAAAGTCATCACCCCTCCACTTT.

V usage is TRBV6-2 or TRBV6-3 and J usage is TRBJ2-4; D gene ambiguous. The J call may be mistaken, given a closer DNA end match to TRBJ2-5. The CDR3 covers 14 residues. Germline V gene data show CDR1 as MNHEY and CDR2 as SVGEGT. The CDR3 protein is CASSYNMRGETQYF. The CDR3 DNA reads TGTGCCAGCAGTTATAATATGAGAGGAGAGACCCAGTACTTC.

This clonotype was counted between two and nine times. The rearrangement uses TRBV7-9 and TRBJ2-7; D remains ambiguous. Germline loops: CDR1 SEHNR, CDR2 FQNEAQ (reference sequence). Trimming removed 2 bases from V and 3 bases from J, with 8 bases in between. This CDR3 is built from 13 residues. CDR3 DNA: TGTGCCAGCAGCTTAACAGAGAACTACGAGCAGTACTTC. Protein product: CASSLTENYEQYF.

J is TRBJ1-2 and V is TRBV10-3; D is possibly TRBD1 (5 bases). Germline loops: CDR1 ENHRY, CDR2 SYGVKD. The germline V and J ends were trimmed by 5 bases and 3 bases, with 16 bases remaining between them. This CDR3 spans 15 amino acids. The CDR3 bases are TGTGCCATCAGTCGAGACCCAGGGCGCCACTATGGCTACACCTTC. It codes for CAISRDPGRHYGYTF.

The V gene is TRBV9, the J gene TRBJ1-2, with 9 bases aligning to TRBD1. CDR1 SGDLS and CDR2 YYNGEE come from the germline V gene. V shed 4 bases, J shed 8 bases, and the junction held 12 bases outside the gene matches. The CDR3 contains 15 residues. The CDR3, as DNA: TGTGCCAGCAGCCCCACAGGGGGCCTCCCTCGGGGCTACACCTTC. Amino acids: CASSPTGGLPRGYTF.

This chain connects TRBV12-3 or TRBV12-4 to TRBJ2-3; TRBD2 agrees at 7 bases. J gave up 1 base and V 5 bases, and 3 bases lay outside the gene matches. The CDR3 has 14 amino acids. CDR3 protein: CASSASGRTDTQYF. CDR3 nucleotides: TGTGCCAGCAGTGCTAGCGGACGCACAGATACGCAGTATTTT.

This CDR3 is CASSQVTRGGGLREQFF. The CDR3 DNA sequence: TGCGCCAGCAGCCAAGTAACGAGAGGGGGGGGGTTACGCGAGCAGTTCTTC. The rearrangement uses TRBV4-1 and TRBJ2-1, with D possibly matching TRBD2 (7 bases). Trimming left V 1 base short and J 10 bases short, with 23 bases between. The V gene's germline CDR1 is MGHRA and CDR2 YSYEKL. This CDR3 has 17 amino acids.

The rearrangement links TRBV12-3 or TRBV12-4 to TRBJ2-1, with 7 bases aligning to TRBD2. This CDR3 contains 16 residues. V lost 2 bases and J lost 4; bases outside the gene matches: 8. This CDR3 is CASSLTPGGVYNEQFF. The CDR3 DNA is TGTGCCAGCAGTTTAACCCCGGGGGGAGTTTACAATGAGCAGTTCTTC.

This clonotype has only a few counts. This chain joins TRBV6-5 and TRBJ2-4; the match to TRBD1 covers 8 bases. The J call may be incorrect, as the DNA end agrees better with TRBJ2-7. The CDR3 runs to 14 residues. In germline, CDR1 is MNHEY, CDR2 SVGAGI. The CDR3 loop is CASSYTGGDYEQYF. The DNA of the CDR3 is TGTGCCAGCAGTTACACAGGGGGAGACTACGAGCAGTACTTC.